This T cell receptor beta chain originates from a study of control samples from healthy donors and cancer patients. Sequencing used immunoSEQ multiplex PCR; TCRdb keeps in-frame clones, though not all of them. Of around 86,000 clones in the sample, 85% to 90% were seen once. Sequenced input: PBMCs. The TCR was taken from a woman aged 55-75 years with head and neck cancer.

CDR3 protein: CASSPRTGFNEKLFF. Here the CDR3 DNA reads TGTGCCAGCAGCCCCAGGACGGGATTTAATGAAAAACTGTTTTTT. The rearrangement uses TRBV5-8 and TRBJ1-4; D is uncertain. CDR3 length equals 15 residues. V gave up 4 bases and J gave up 4 bases, with 14 bases separating them. Germline V CDR1 and CDR2: SGHTS, YDEGEE.